Below, 26 T cell receptor beta chains from the same sample are listed, as sequenced in a study of T cells in Graves' hyperthyroidism and ophthalmopathy. TCR beta CDR3 region amplification was performed from RNA transcripts. TCR CDR3 regions were first amplified by RT-PCR with HTBI primers. TCRdb independently ran MiXCR on the multiplex PCR reads; one entry per CDR3 protein. This sample has about 52,000 distinct CDR3 sequences; roughly 50% occur once, and the top ten carry roughly 10%. Sequenced sample: blood. The receptors stem from a woman aged 45 to 65 with Graves' ophthalmopathy.

Concerning this clonotype: One base away lies a much larger clone, so this may be a sequencing read error. The chain couples TRBV7-9 to TRBJ2-7; perhaps D is TRBD1 or TRBD2 (5 bases each). In germline, CDR1 is SEHNR, CDR2 FQNEAQ (reference sequence). The CDR3 consists of 20 residues. V lost 4 bases and J 2 bases, leaving 30 bases between the germline ends. CDR3 bases: TGTGCCAGCAGCTCGCGGGCCACAGGAGGTGAATGGGGGACCGCCTACGAGCAGTACTTC. Protein product: CASSSRATGGEWGTAYEQYF.

Many counts were recorded for this clonotype. This could be a read error, since a much larger clone is one nucleotide away. The rearrangement links TRBV7-2 to TRBJ2-5, with TRBD2 matching over 13 bases. The CDR3 extends over 15 amino acids. The germline V gene has CDR1 SGHTA and CDR2 FQGNSA. Trimming took 11 bases from V and 1 from J; bases not matched to a gene: 7. The CDR3 DNA reads as TGTGCCGCCCGACTAGCGGGGGGCCTCCAAGAGACCCAGTACTTC. This encodes CAARLAGGLQETQYF.

The chain is built from TRBV29-1 and TRBJ1-1; TRBD1 aligns across 9 bases. The CDR3 runs 13 residues. Germline V gene lookup returns CDR1 SQVTM and CDR2 ANQGSEA. V shed 4 bases and J 5 bases; nucleotides not matched to a gene: 5. DNA for the CDR3: TGCAGCGTTGCGATAGGACAGGGGACTGAAGCTTTCTTT. Translation: CSVAIGQGTEAFF.

This rearrangement joins TRBV2 to TRBJ2-7; D ambiguous. The CDR3 is made up of 13 amino acids. Germline V gives CDR1 SNHLY, CDR2 FYNNEI. Trimming removed 6 bases at V and 5 bases at J, with 14 bases between. CDR3 DNA sequence: TGTGCCAGCAGCGGACGCAGGAAGGACGAGCAGTACTTC. Translated: CASSGRRKDEQYF.

This clonotype showed up many times. The V gene is TRBV7-8, the J gene TRBJ1-1; D remains ambiguous. The CDR3 is 14 amino acids. Germline V gives CDR1 SGHVS, CDR2 FQNEAQ. The V gene lost 0 bases and the J gene lost 6 bases, with 11 bases spanning the gap. The CDR3 loop reads CASSLASRRAEAFF. For the CDR3, the DNA is TGTGCCAGCAGCTTAGCGTCCAGGCGAGCTGAAGCTTTCTTT.

The V and J genes are TRBV10-3 and TRBJ1-1; D is unclear. Germline V CDR1 and CDR2: ENHRY, SYGVKD. V lost 6 bases, J lost 8 bases, and 16 bases lay in between. The CDR3 covers 13 residues. CDR3 region: CAIRPEQSTEAFF. The CDR3 DNA reads as TGTGCCATCAGACCGGAACAGTCTACCGAAGCTTTCTTT.

In regard to this clonotype: The junction departs from germline at one end; a sequencing error may be responsible. The chain joins TRBV24-1 to TRBJ2-1; 10 bases fit TRBD1. Germline V gene lookup returns CDR1 KGHDR and CDR2 SFDVKD. This CDR3 contains 16 residues. CDR3 coding DNA: TGTGCCAGCAGTTTATATGGGACAGGGGATTGGGGTGAGCAGTTCTTC. It encodes CASSLYGTGDWGEQFF.

Points on this clonotype: A much larger clone differs from this one at a single base, so this may be a read error. Because it lacks the conserved phenylalanine or tryptophan at the end, this CDR3 is likely a read error. This rearrangement joins TRBV28 to TRBJ1-3; D might be TRBD1 (6 bases). CDR3 length: 14 residues. The ends were cut back, 7 bases at V and 2 bases at J, with 12 bases in the middle. Germline V gene data show CDR1 as MDHEN and CDR2 as SYDVKM. The CDR3 DNA sequence: TGTGCCAGCATCCCCTCAGGGGCTGGAAACACCATATATTTG. Translated, it gives CASIPSGAGNTIYL.

The count of this clonotype is one. The V call is TRBV20-1, the J call TRBJ1-5; D is uncertain. V lost 0 bases, J lost 1 base, and 7 bases lay in between. The germline V gene has CDR1 DFQATT and CDR2 SNEGSKA (reference sequence). This CDR3 is 14 amino acids long. In nucleotides, the CDR3 is TGCAGTGCTAGAGATCTGGGAAGCAATCAGCCCCAGCATTTT. It is translated as CSARDLGSNQPQHF.

This clonotype was counted a few times. The chain joins TRBV28 to TRBJ2-2; D is undetermined. This CDR3 has 14 residues. Germline V gene sequence: CDR1 MDHEN, CDR2 SYDVKM. Trimming took 5 bases from V and 2 from J, leaving 9 bases between them. CDR3 nucleotides: TGTGCCAGCAGTCTCGTGCTAAACACCGGGGAGCTGTTTTTT. The encoded protein is CASSLVLNTGELFF.

This chain links TRBV10-3 with TRBJ2-1; D remains unclear. CDR1 is ENHRY and CDR2 is SYGVKD in the germline V gene. This CDR3 has 10 residues. DNA of the CDR3: TGTGCTATAGGCGTGAATGAGCAGTTCTTC. It specifies CAIGVNEQFF.

There are many counts of this clonotype. The V and J genes are TRBV19 and TRBJ2-7; D unresolved. CDR1 is LNHDA and CDR2 is SQIVND in the germline V gene (reference sequence). The CDR3 is 14 residues long. Trimming pared 5 bases from V and 7 bases from J, leaving 18 bases between. The CDR3 nucleotides are TGTGCCAGTAGTCCCTCCGGCCCCCTGCGGGAGCAGTACTTC. Amino acids: CASSPSGPLREQYF.

This clonotype was counted at least ten times. This sequence joins TRBV6-5 and TRBJ2-5, with D hard to call. This CDR3 region has 12 residues. V gave up 6 bases and J gave up 5 bases, with 10 bases separating them. Germline V CDR1 and CDR2: MNHEY, SVGAGI. CDR3 DNA: TGTGCCAGCAGAGCTGGGCGGGAGACCCAGTACTTC. It codes for CASRAGRETQYF.

This clonotype was detected ten times or more. The genes are TRBV7-9 and TRBJ2-5, with D tentatively TRBD2 (7 bases). The CDR3 is 13 amino acids. The V gene's germline CDR1 is SEHNR and CDR2 FQNEAQ (reference sequence). With 6 bases removed from V and 5 bases from J, the gap between germline ends came to 13 bases. DNA of the CDR3: TGTGCCAGCAGGGCGGGGGCCGGGGAGACCCAGTACTTC. Translation: CASRAGAGETQYF.

This clonotype turned up a few times. The rearrangement joins TRBV24-1 to TRBJ2-2; D assignment may be TRBD1 or TRBD2 (5 bases each). The CDR3 runs to 15 residues. Trimming left V 11 bases short and J 2 bases short, with 17 bases between. CDR1 and CDR2 (germline): KGHDR, SFDVKD. CDR3 sequence: CASSWGGSNTGELFF. CDR3 in DNA: TGTGCCAGCTCCTGGGGCGGGTCTAACACCGGGGAGCTGTTTTTT.

Judged by abundance, this clonotype is medium-sized. This chain joins TRBV15 and TRBJ1-1, with 9 bases identical to TRBD1. CDR1 is LNHNV and CDR2 is YYDKDF in the germline V gene (reference sequence). This CDR3 is built from 15 residues. The V gene end was trimmed by 1 base and the J gene end by 1 base; junction bases not matched to a gene: 1. This chain's CDR3 is CATSRGDRANTEAFF. The CDR3 nucleotides are TGTGCCACCAGCAGAGGGGACAGGGCGAACACTGAAGCTTTCTTT.

This clonotype was counted a single time. The chain has TRBV20-1 and TRBJ2-3; 8 bases are shared with TRBD2. Germline values: CDR1 DFQATT, CDR2 SNEGSKA (reference sequence). The CDR3 sequence is 15 residues long. V lost 5 bases to trimming and J lost 1 base; unmatched junction nucleotides: 8. The CDR3 DNA reads as TGCAGTGCTGATCCGGGACTAGGTGGCACAGATACGCAGTATTTT. Translating it yields CSADPGLGGTDTQYF.

This clonotype was detected ten times or more. V gene TRBV7-2 combines with J gene TRBJ2-3; D remains ambiguous. Trimming took off 1 base at V and 0 bases at J, with 8 bases between the two ends. The germline V gene has CDR1 SGHTA and CDR2 FQGNSA. The CDR3 totals 15 residues. CDR3 DNA sequence: TGTGCCAGCAGCTTAGTAGGTTCTAGCACAGATACGCAGTATTTT. This gives the protein CASSLVGSSTDTQYF.

Turning to this clonotype: The final CDR3 position lacks the conserved phenylalanine or tryptophan, pointing to a likely read error. This chain links TRBV2 with TRBJ2-7; D remains unclear. This CDR3 region has 9 residues. V dropped 8 bases and J dropped 10 bases, with 9 bases sitting between them. Germline loops: CDR1 SNHLY, CDR2 FYNNEI. The CDR3 DNA is TGTGCCAGCCGAGTCGGTCAGTACTAC. Protein product: CASRVGQYY.

The V call is TRBV9, the J call TRBJ2-2; 7 bases are a match to TRBD2. V trimming: 3 bases; J trimming: 2 bases; junction bases outside the gene matches: 7. CDR1 is SGDLS and CDR2 is YYNGEE in the germline V gene. This CDR3 region has 16 residues. The CDR3 loop is CASSAGSGINTGELFF. The CDR3 DNA is TGTGCCAGCAGCGCGGGGAGCGGGATAAACACCGGGGAGCTGTTTTTT.

This chain joins TRBV6-5 and TRBJ2-4; 8 bases line up with TRBD2. Germline CDR1 MNHEY, CDR2 SVGAGI. The CDR3 length is 15 residues. Losses at the gene ends were 4 bases for V and 5 bases for J; bases not matched to a gene: 7. Here the CDR3 DNA reads TGTGCCAGCAGTTCCCCCGGGACTAGGGAAAACATTCAGTACTTC. It codes for CASSSPGTRENIQYF.

In this sample, this clonotype turned up a few times. The chain joins TRBV2 to TRBJ1-4; weak D call: TRBD1 (6 bases). There are 15 residues in the CDR3. Trimming removed 4 bases from V and 11 bases from J, with 20 bases in between. Germline V CDR1 and CDR2: SNHLY, FYNNEI. CDR3 nucleotides: TGTGCCAGCAGTGCCCGCACAGGGCAAGGTCGTAAACTGTTTTTT. Protein product: CASSARTGQGRKLFF.

In the case of this clonotype: In this CDR3 the conserved last residue, phenylalanine or tryptophan, is missing, so a read error is likely. The gene calls are TRBV20-1 and TRBJ2-3; D might be TRBD2 (5 bases). Germline assignment: CDR1 DFQATT and CDR2 SNEGSKA (reference sequence). V gave up 3 bases and J gave up 6 bases, with 16 bases separating them. This CDR3 comprises 14 residues. The CDR3 protein is CSASGGGAADTQYL. In DNA form, the CDR3 reads TGCAGTGCTAGCGGAGGCGGTGCTGCGGATACGCAGTATTTA.

Remarks on this clonotype: This is likely a read error, given that the CDR3 carries no conserved phenylalanine or tryptophan at its end. Because the CDR3's place on the DNA is in doubt, the DNA is left out and the CDR3 is given as listed by TCRdb. The rearrangement uses TRBV5-1 and TRBJ2-2; TRBD1 is the table's D call, not checked against the DNA. Germline assignment: CDR1 SGHRS and CDR2 YFSETQ. The length of the CDR3 is 15 amino acids, counting both ends. CDR3 in amino acids: CASRRGGANTGEKRL.

This clonotype was seen many times. The chain is built from TRBV7-2 and TRBJ2-7, with 7 bases identical to TRBD1. Germline assignment: CDR1 SGHTA and CDR2 FQGNSA. Trimming cost V 4 bases and J 2 bases; bases outside gene matches: 8. The CDR3 totals 15 residues. CDR3 in amino acids: CASSSPPRGTYEQYF. The CDR3 coding sequence is TGTGCCAGCAGCTCCCCCCCCAGGGGGACCTACGAGCAGTACTTC.

This clonotype appeared a single time. An end of the junction differs from the germline gene, which may be a read error. This chain joins TRBV19 and TRBJ1-5; maybe TRBD1 (6 bases). The CDR3 covers 14 residues. Looked up from germline, CDR1 is LNHDA and CDR2 is SQIVND (reference sequence). The DNA for the CDR3 is TGTGCCAGCAGTATTCTCAGGGGCCGGCGGCCCCAGCATTTT. It is translated as CASSILRGRRPQHF.